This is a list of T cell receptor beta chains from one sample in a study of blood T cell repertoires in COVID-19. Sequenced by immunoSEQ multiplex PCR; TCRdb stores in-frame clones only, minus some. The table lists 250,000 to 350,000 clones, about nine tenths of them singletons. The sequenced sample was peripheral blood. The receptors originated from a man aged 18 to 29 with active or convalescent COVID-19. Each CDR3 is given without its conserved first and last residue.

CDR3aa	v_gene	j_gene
ATSQGVEETQY	TRBV15	TRBJ2-5
ASSLRGSTDTQY	TRBV5-8	TRBJ2-3
ASSEWASGRTGELF	TRBV25-1	TRBJ2-2
ASSFGTPNSNQPQH	TRBV18	TRBJ1-5
TSSQDMSFLVQY	TRBV1	TRBJ2-7
ASTGRGYNSPLH	TRBV6-5	TRBJ1-6
APGLSAYEQY	TRBV24-1	TRBJ2-7
ASSLRQRYEQY	TRBV12-3/TRBV12-4	TRBJ2-7
SGSRENTEAF	TRBV29-1	TRBJ1-1
ASSIVSGTSGEQY	TRBV19	TRBJ2-7
SAYRVGELF	TRBV29-1	TRBJ2-2
ASSFAREAPTDTQY	TRBV7-9	TRBJ2-3
ATRASSGTVHTYEQY	TRBV24-1	TRBJ2-7
ASSASAATNEKLF	TRBV9	TRBJ1-4
ASSFRGQGGGGAYGYT	TRBV7-2	TRBJ1-2
ASSERGSNSPLH	TRBV10-2	TRBJ1-6
ASSLAGTSGDTQY	TRBV5-4	TRBJ2-3
ASSLSGDKVLTGELF	TRBV7-9	TRBJ2-2
ASSPSGNTIY	TRBV25-1	TRBJ1-3
ASSKTTSGTDTQY	TRBV10-1	TRBJ2-3
ASSLLRGAGELF	TRBV11-2	TRBJ2-2
ASSFSFRTGTKNIQY	TRBV5-1	TRBJ2-4
ASSIGTVNTEAF	TRBV19	TRBJ1-1
ASSLAGAVVTGYT	TRBV5-5	TRBJ1-2
ASSQEVGGEQF	TRBV14	TRBJ2-1
ASSRTRSYNEQF	TRBV28	TRBJ2-1
AISETGLAGGSDTQY	TRBV10-3	TRBJ2-3
ASSLGTLGLDAYNEQF	TRBV5-8	TRBJ2-1
ASSLQQGPTGAQY	TRBV7-6	TRBJ2-5
ATSRALTGELF	TRBV15	TRBJ2-2